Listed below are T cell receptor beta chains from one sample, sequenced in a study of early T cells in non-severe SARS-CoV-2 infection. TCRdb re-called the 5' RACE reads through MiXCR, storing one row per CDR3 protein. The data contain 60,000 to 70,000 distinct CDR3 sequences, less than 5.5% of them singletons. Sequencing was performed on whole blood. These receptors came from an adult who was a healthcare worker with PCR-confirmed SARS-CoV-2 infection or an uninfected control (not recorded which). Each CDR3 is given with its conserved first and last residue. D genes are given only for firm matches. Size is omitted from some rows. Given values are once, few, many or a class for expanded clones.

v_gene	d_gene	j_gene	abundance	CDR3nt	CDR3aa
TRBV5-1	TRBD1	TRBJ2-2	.	TGCGCCAGCAGCGCCGTACAGGGGGCGAACACCGGGGAGCTGTTTTTT	CASSAVQGANTGELFF
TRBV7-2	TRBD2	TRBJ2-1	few	TGTGCCAGCAGCTCATCGGGGGGGGCCGTGGACAATGAGCAGTTCTTC	CASSSSGGAVDNEQFF
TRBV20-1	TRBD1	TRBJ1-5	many	TGCAGTGCTAGAGAGAGGACAGGGCCCCAGCCCCAGCATTTT	CSARERTGPQPQHF
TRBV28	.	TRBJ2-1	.	TGTGCCAGCAGTCCCAGTCTCGGAGGGGAAAACTACAATGAGCAGTTCTTC	CASSPSLGGENYNEQFF
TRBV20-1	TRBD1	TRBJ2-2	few	TGCAGTGCTAGAGAGCAGGGGGCGGGCACCGGGGAGCTGTTTTTT	CSAREQGAGTGELFF
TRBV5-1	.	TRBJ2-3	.	TGCGCCAGCAGCTTGCAGGGGATGACAGATACGCAGTATTTT	CASSLQGMTDTQYF
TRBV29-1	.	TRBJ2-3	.	TGCAGCGTTGACCCACAGCCCCTCACAGATACGCAGTATTTT	CSVDPQPLTDTQYF
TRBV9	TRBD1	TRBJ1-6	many	TGTGCCAGCAGCGTAATGGACAGGGCTAATTCACCCCTCCACTTT	CASSVMDRANSPLHF
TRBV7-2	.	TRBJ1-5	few	TGTGCCAGCAGCTTGCCGAATCAGCCCCAGCATTTT	CASSLPNQPQHF
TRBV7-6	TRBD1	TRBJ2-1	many	TGTGCCAGCAGCTTAACCCGACAGGGGGCTTACTCGAGCTCCTACAATGAGCAGTTCTTC	CASSLTRQGAYSSSYNEQFF
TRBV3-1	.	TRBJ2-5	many	TGTGCCAGCAGCCAAGATCCGGCGACCCAGTACTTC	CASSQDPATQYF
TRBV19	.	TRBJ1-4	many	TGTGCCAGTACCTCCATTTCCGCCGGGACGGATAATGAAAAACTGTTTTTT	CASTSISAGTDNEKLFF
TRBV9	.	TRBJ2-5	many	TGTGCCAGCAGCGTAGGAGGGGGAGGAGAGACCCAGTACTTC	CASSVGGGGETQYF
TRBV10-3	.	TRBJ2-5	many	TGTGCCATCAGTGTCATACAGGGACGACAAGAGACCCAGTACTTC	CAISVIQGRQETQYF
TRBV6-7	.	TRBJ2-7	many	TGTGCCAGCAAGGGGAACGGGTACGAGCAGTACTTC	CASKGNGYEQYF
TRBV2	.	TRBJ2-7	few	TGTGCCAGCAGTGGGGTCCCACGGGGCGAGCAGTACTTC	CASSGVPRGEQYF
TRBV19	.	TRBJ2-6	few	TGTGCCAGTAGTGTTCCCGGGACTCTATATGGGCCCAACGTCCTGACTTTC	CASSVPGTLYGPNVLTF
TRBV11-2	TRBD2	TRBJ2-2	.	TGTGCCAGCCGGAGCGGGGACCGGAACACCGGGGAGCTGTTTTTT	CASRSGDRNTGELFF
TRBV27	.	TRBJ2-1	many	TGTGCCAGCAGTTTCTATCGATCAAGCGTCTTTGAGCAGTTCTTC	CASSFYRSSVFEQFF
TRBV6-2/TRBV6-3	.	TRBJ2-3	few	TGTGCCACCATTACAGGGTCGGGCACAGATACGCAGTATTTT	CATITGSGTDTQYF
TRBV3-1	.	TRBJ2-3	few	TGTGCCAGCAGCCAAGATACAGCCGCAGATACGCAGTATTTT	CASSQDTAADTQYF
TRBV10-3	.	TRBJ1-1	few	TGTGCCATCAGTGAGTCCGGGGCTTTGAACACTGAAGCTTTCTTT	CAISESGALNTEAFF
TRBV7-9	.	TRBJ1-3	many	TGTGCCAGCAGCTTAACGGAGGGAAACACCATATATTTT	CASSLTEGNTIYF
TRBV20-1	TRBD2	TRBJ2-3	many	TGCAGTGCCCCGGAAGCGGGAGGGAGCACAGATACGCAGTATTTT	CSAPEAGGSTDTQYF
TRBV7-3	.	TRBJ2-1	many	TGTGCCAGCAGCTTAGAACTTAGCGGCTACAATGAGCAGTTCTTC	CASSLELSGYNEQFF
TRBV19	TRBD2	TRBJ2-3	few	TGTGCCAGTAGTCCCCGGGGGACTAGCGGAACAGATACGCAGTATTTT	CASSPRGTSGTDTQYF
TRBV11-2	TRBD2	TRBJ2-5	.	TGTGCCAGCAGCCAGAGGCTAGCGGACCAAGAGACCCAGTACTTC	CASSQRLADQETQYF
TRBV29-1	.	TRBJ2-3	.	TGCAGCGCGGAGGCGGGGTTGGTTGGTACAGATACGCAGTATTTT	CSAEAGLVGTDTQYF
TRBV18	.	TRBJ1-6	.	TGTGCCAGCTCAGGGGAGGAGAATTCACCCCTCCACTTT	CASSGEENSPLHF
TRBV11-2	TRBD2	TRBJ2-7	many	TGTGCCAGCAGCTCCTTAACTAGCGGGAGGATCTACGAGCAGTACTTC	CASSSLTSGRIYEQYF
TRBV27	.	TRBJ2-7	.	TGTGCCAGCAGTTTAAAGGGTCCAGGGAATTCCTACGAGCAGTACTTC	CASSLKGPGNSYEQYF
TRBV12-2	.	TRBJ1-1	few	TGTGCAAGTCGCCCCGGGACAGGGTATCTGAACACTGAAGCTTTCTTT	CASRPGTGYLNTEAFF
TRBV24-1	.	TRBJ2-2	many	TGTGCCACCAGCAGATGGGCCAGGATGGACACCGGGGAGCTGTTTTTT	CATSRWARMDTGELFF